This TCR beta chain derives from a study of graft-versus-host responses after intestinal transplantation. As for the study in general: Transplant types were multivisceral, liver-intestinal, or isolated intestinal. After anti-thymocyte globulin induction, recipients took tacrolimus and steroids for 2 to 3 years.

Notes on the study in general: There were GvH clones found in recipient marrow, and some of them appeared first in ileum or blood. Peak circulating GvH clone levels were associated with early post-transplant HvG declines.

This clone was observed a single time. No antigen is known for it. This CDR3 has 20 amino acids. V shed 6 bases, J shed 4 bases, and the junction held 19 bases outside the gene matches. Looked up from germline, CDR1 is MNHEY and CDR2 is SMNVEV (reference sequence). Some clones are missing from TCRdb's copy, which holds only in-frame ones; the method was immunoSEQ multiplex PCR. The table records around 40,000 clones, approximately 95% of them present only once. Sequencing used unstimulated CD4+ T cells sorted from spleen or lymph node cells, obtained before transplant. This receptor was obtained from a human donor who was the organ donor for an intestinal transplant. The rearrangement uses TRBV27 and TRBJ1-6; 9 bases are shared with TRBD1. CDR3 nucleotides: TGTGCCAGCAGAGCTTTGATGGGACAGGGAATGAGTCAGTATAATTCACCCCTCCACTTT. Translated, it gives CASRALMGQGMSQYNSPLHF.